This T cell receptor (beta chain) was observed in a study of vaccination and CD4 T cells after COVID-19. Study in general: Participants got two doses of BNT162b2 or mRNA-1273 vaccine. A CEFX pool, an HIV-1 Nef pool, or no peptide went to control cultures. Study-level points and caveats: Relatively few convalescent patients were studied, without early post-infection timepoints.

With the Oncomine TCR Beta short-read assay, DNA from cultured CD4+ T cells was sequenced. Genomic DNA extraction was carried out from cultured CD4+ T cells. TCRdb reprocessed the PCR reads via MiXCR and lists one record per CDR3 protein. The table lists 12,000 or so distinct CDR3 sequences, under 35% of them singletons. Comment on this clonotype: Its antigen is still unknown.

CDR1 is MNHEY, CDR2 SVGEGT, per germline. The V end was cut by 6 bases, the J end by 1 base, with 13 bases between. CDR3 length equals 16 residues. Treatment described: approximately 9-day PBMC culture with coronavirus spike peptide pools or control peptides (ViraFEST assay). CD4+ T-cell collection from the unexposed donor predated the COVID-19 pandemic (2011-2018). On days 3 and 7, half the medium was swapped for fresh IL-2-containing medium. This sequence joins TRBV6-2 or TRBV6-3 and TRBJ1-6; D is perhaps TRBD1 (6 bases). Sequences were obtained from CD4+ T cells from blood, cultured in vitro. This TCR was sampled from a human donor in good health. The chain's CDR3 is CASSYRQDSYNSPLHF. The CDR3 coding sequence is TGTGCCAGCAGCTATAGACAGGATTCCTATAATTCACCCCTCCACTTT.